These T cell receptor beta chains were read from a single sample in a study of cytomegalovirus exposure and HLA in healthy donors. The table came from immunoSEQ multiplex PCR; TCRdb's copy has only in-frame clones and leaves some out. The sample lists under 100,000 clones, more than 70% occurring once. Sequencing was done on a sample of PBMCs. The source is a woman aged 18-35 years in good health and CMV-seropositive. Each CDR3 is given with its conserved first and last residue. D genes are given only for firm matches. Size is stated for part of the rows, as once, few or many counts, or as a class when the clone is expanded.

clone_size	v_call	cdr3_length	d_call	j_call	cdr3_nt	cdr3_aa
NA	TRBV2	15	NA	TRBJ2-7	TGTGCCAGCAGTTTGTCCGGGACACTCTCCTACGAGCAGTACTTC	CASSLSGTLSYEQYF
NA	TRBV7-2	14	NA	TRBJ2-1	TGTGCCAGCAGCTTAGGTCAGGGCTCAGGGGAGCAGTTCTTC	CASSLGQGSGEQFF
NA	TRBV28	15	NA	TRBJ2-7	TGTGCCAGCAGTTTATCCAAGGGGGGGTCTTACGAGCAGTACTTC	CASSLSKGGSYEQYF
NA	TRBV30	14	NA	TRBJ1-5	TGTGCCTGGACCCACCCCAGGACGGGGCAGCCCCAGCATTTT	CAWTHPRTGQPQHF
NA	TRBV19	17	TRBD1	TRBJ1-2	TGTGCCAGTAGAAATTCTGGGGGACAGGACATTAACTATGGCTACACCTTC	CASRNSGGQDINYGYTF
NA	TRBV30	18	NA	TRBJ2-4	TGTGCCTGGAGTGTAAACCCCGTACAGGGTCGATCCAAAAACATTCAGTACTTC	CAWSVNPVQGRSKNIQYF
NA	TRBV2	15	NA	TRBJ1-5	TGTGCCAGCACCCCGCAGGGCATTAGCAATCAGCCCCAGCATTTT	CASTPQGISNQPQHF
NA	TRBV5-6	15	NA	TRBJ1-3	TGTGCCAGCAGCTTGGATGGCCTCTCTGGAAACACCATATATTTT	CASSLDGLSGNTIYF
NA	TRBV19	14	TRBD1	TRBJ2-7	TGTGCCAGTAGCCCTCCGGGACAGCACTACGAGCAGTACTTC	CASSPPGQHYEQYF
NA	TRBV5-6	14	NA	TRBJ2-7	TGTGCCAGCAGCTTAACTGTGATTAGCGACGAGCAGTACTTC	CASSLTVISDEQYF
NA	TRBV6-1	14	NA	TRBJ1-2	TGTGCCAGCAGTCTGGACAGAGCTAACTATGGCTACACCTTC	CASSLDRANYGYTF
NA	TRBV7-2	16	NA	TRBJ1-6	TGTGCCAGCAGCTTAGAGGTCTTCAGGGAAGGCTCACCCCTCCACTTT	CASSLEVFREGSPLHF
NA	TRBV2	14	NA	TRBJ1-6	TGTGCCAGCAGTGGGCCAGGGTGGGGTTCACCCCTCCACTTT	CASSGPGWGSPLHF
NA	TRBV27	14	TRBD1	TRBJ1-4	TGTGCCACTCGAGACAGGGTTGCTAATGAAAAACTGTTTTTT	CATRDRVANEKLFF
once	TRBV6-4	13	NA	TRBJ2-2	TGTGCCAGCAGTGACGGGGCCACCGGGGAGCTGTTTTTT	CASSDGATGELFF
NA	TRBV7-6	21	TRBD1	TRBJ1-3	TGTGCCAGCAGCTTGGACCGGGACAGGGGGTTCACCCACGTGTCTGGAAACACCATATATTTT	CASSLDRDRGFTHVSGNTIYF
NA	TRBV4-3	15	NA	TRBJ1-2	TGCGCCAGCAGCCAGAGTCCCGACAGGAAAAGTGGCTACACCTTC	CASSQSPDRKSGYTF
NA	TRBV28	14	NA	TRBJ1-1	TGTGCCAGCAGTTTAATCAGGAGGGGCGCTGAAGCTTTCTTT	CASSLIRRGAEAFF
once	TRBV28	14	TRBD1	TRBJ1-1	TGTGCCAGCAGCGGGGGACAGGGAGACACTGAAGCTTTCTTT	CASSGGQGDTEAFF
once	TRBV4-3	16	TRBD1	TRBJ1-6	TGCGCCAGCAGCCAGGAAGGACAGGGGGGGAATTCACCCCTCCACTTT	CASSQEGQGGNSPLHF
NA	TRBV9	14	TRBD1	TRBJ1-2	TGTGCCAGCAGCGGAACGACAGGGTATTATGGCTACACCTTC	CASSGTTGYYGYTF
NA	TRBV5-1	14	TRBD1	TRBJ1-2	TGCGCCAGCAGCCTGCTACAGGGGGCGGGTGGCTACACCTTC	CASSLLQGAGGYTF
few	TRBV10-1	14	NA	TRBJ2-3	TGCGCCAGCAGTGAAAGTACTAGCACAGATACGCAGTATTTT	CASSESTSTDTQYF
few	TRBV18	12	TRBD1	TRBJ2-7	TGTGCCAGTACGGGACAGCCCTACGAGCAGTACTTC	CASTGQPYEQYF
NA	TRBV9	15	TRBD2	TRBJ2-1	TGTGCCAGCAGCCCTATGAGCGGGGCCTACAATGAGCAGTTCTTC	CASSPMSGAYNEQFF
NA	TRBV7-2	11	NA	TRBJ2-3	TGTGCCAGCAGTCAATCTTCGGCGCAGTATTTT	CASSQSSAQYF
NA	TRBV27	16	TRBD2	TRBJ2-3	TGTGCCAGCAGTTTATTTGCCGGGGGGGCCGCAGATACGCAGTATTTT	CASSLFAGGAADTQYF
NA	TRBV14	13	NA	TRBJ2-7	TGTGCCAGCAGTTTCAGCGACAGCTACGAGCAGTACTTC	CASSFSDSYEQYF